The 8 T cell receptor beta chains reported below all come from one sample, sequenced in a study of cytomegalovirus exposure and HLA in healthy donors. A multiplex PCR was run with 60 Vbeta primers and 13 Jbeta primers. The repertoire was sequenced with immunoSEQ multiplex PCR; TCRdb's copy has only in-frame clones and lacks some. Of roughly 190,000 clones listed, roughly 80% are singletons. The sample was PBMCs. The receptors shown here come from a man aged 35 to 55 in good health and CMV-seropositive.

This clone was counted a few times. One junction end does not reproduce the germline sequence, and a read error may be involved. In nucleotides, the CDR3 is TGTGCCAGCAGCCCTGTTGGGACAGTCTTCCCACACTTC. Its protein product is CASSPVGTVFPHF. The chain combines TRBV2 with TRBJ1-2, with 7 bases fitting TRBD1. CDR1 and CDR2 (germline): SNHLY, FYNNEI. This CDR3 has 13 residues.

The chain combines TRBV9 with TRBJ1-5, with D maybe TRBD1 (5 bases). This CDR3 contains 14 residues. Germline lookup yields CDR1 SGDLS and CDR2 YYNGEE. V was trimmed by 2 bases and J by 4 bases, leaving 10 bases between them. Written as DNA, the CDR3 is TGTGCCAGCAGCGTTGGGGCAGGGAATCAGCCCCAGCATTTT. This codes for CASSVGAGNQPQHF.

This clone was found a few times. This rearrangement joins TRBV5-8 to TRBJ2-2; 8 bases line up with TRBD1. Looked up from germline, CDR1 is SGHTS and CDR2 is YDEGEE. V trimming: 8 bases; J trimming: 6 bases; junction bases outside the gene matches: 3. CDR3 size: 12 residues. The CDR3 region is CARGQGPGELFF. The CDR3 DNA is TGTGCCAGAGGACAGGGACCCGGGGAGCTGTTTTTT. Together with reference TRBV5-8 and TRBJ2-2, the CDR3 gives the full variable domain: EAGVTQSPTHLIKTRGQQATLRCSPISGHTSVYWYQQALGLGLQFLLWYDEGEERNRGNFPPRFSGRQFPNYSSELNVNALELEDSALYLCARGQGPGELFFGEGSRLTVL.

In the case of this clone: A read error may be the cause here, since a much bigger clone is one base away. The chain couples TRBV4-2 to TRBJ2-5; 9 bases align to TRBD1. The DNA end favors TRBJ2-7, so the J call may be wrong. Germline loops: CDR1 LGHNA, CDR2 YNFKEQ. The CDR3 is 13 residues long. DNA of the CDR3: TGTGCCAGCAGCCTGGACAGGGGATACGAGCAGTACTTC. The encoded protein is CASSLDRGYEQYF.

In this sample, this clone turned up once. V gene TRBV11-3 combines with J gene TRBJ2-1; 7 nucleotides align to TRBD1. The trim removed 5 bases at V and 6 bases at J, leaving 19 bases unmatched. The CDR3 consists of 18 residues. CDR1 SGHNT and CDR2 YENEEA come from the germline V gene. The CDR3 loop is CASSPIRGSRAGFNEQFF. CDR3 nucleotides: TGTGCCAGCAGCCCTATCAGGGGGTCCAGGGCTGGATTCAATGAGCAGTTCTTC.

V and J are TRBV7-8 and TRBJ2-7, with TRBD2 as a possible D gene (5 bases). Trimming shortened V by 5 bases and J by 0 bases, and 20 bases separated the two germline ends. Germline CDR1 and CDR2: SGHVS and FQNEAQ. This CDR3 region has 17 residues. CDR3 DNA: TGTGCCAGCAGCCCCTTCCGGGGAAAGCAGAGCTCCTACGAGCAGTACTTC. This codes for CASSPFRGKQSSYEQYF.

The sample holds one count of this clone. The chain has TRBV19 and TRBJ2-1; 11 bases match TRBD2. V shed 4 bases, J shed 4 bases, and the junction held 3 bases outside the gene matches. The CDR3 runs 15 residues. Germline V gene data show CDR1 as LNHDA and CDR2 as SQIVND (reference sequence). The CDR3 reads CASSTGTSGYNEQFF. In DNA form, the CDR3 reads TGTGCCAGTAGTACCGGGACTAGCGGTTACAATGAGCAGTTCTTC.

The chain carries TRBV2 and TRBJ1-5, with D possibly being TRBD1 (5 bases). The V and J ends lost 5 bases and 2 bases respectively, with 10 bases between them. Germline loops: CDR1 SNHLY, CDR2 FYNNEI. The CDR3 consists of 14 residues. The CDR3 nucleotides read TGTGCCAGCAGTCCGGGGGGGGGCAATCAGCCCCAGCATTTT. Translation gives CASSPGGGNQPQHF.